Following are 14 T cell receptor beta chains from one sample sequenced in a study of T cell clones after liver transplantation. Sequencing was performed with immunoSEQ multiplex PCR; in TCRdb, only in-frame clones are kept and a portion is missing. This sample has about 22,000 clones, with roughly 69% found just once. The sample was CD4+ T cells from blood, taken before liver transplant. All receptors come from a human donor who received a liver transplant.

This clone came up once. The CDR3 here is CASSYPRGQVNEQFF. Here the CDR3 DNA reads TGTGCCAGCAGTTACCCCCGGGGGCAAGTGAATGAGCAGTTCTTC. This rearrangement joins TRBV6-5 to TRBJ2-1; D is possibly TRBD1 or TRBD2 (6 bases each). The CDR3 spans 15 residues. Deletions cut 2 bases from V and 7 bases from J, with 15 bases between. Per germline, CDR1 MNHEY and CDR2 SVGAGI.

V gene TRBV30 combines with J gene TRBJ1-2; 7 positions agree with TRBD1. The germline gives CDR1 GTSNPN, CDR2 SVGIG (reference sequence). The ends lost 5 bases at V and 4 bases at J; junction bases unmatched: 10. The CDR3 totals 14 residues. For the CDR3, the DNA is TGTGCCTGGGCACAGGGGTGGAGTGGCTATGGCTACACCTTC. Translated: CAWAQGWSGYGYTF. The full variable domain, completed using reference TRBV30 and TRBJ1-2, is SQTIHQWPATLVQPVGSPLSLECTVEGTSNPNLYWYRQAAGRGLQLLFYSVGIGQISSEVPQNLSASRPQDRQFILSSKKLLLSDSGFYLCAWAQGWSGYGYTFGSGTRLTVV.

The rearrangement links TRBV19 to TRBJ2-3, with 9 bases aligning to TRBD1. This CDR3 is built from 14 residues. CDR1 is LNHDA and CDR2 is SQIVND in the germline V gene (reference sequence). The V gene end was trimmed by 9 bases and the J gene end by 4 bases; junction bases not matched to a gene: 8. For the CDR3, the DNA is TGTGCCAGCGCAGGACAGGGGTCCGCAGATACGCAGTATTTT. This sequence encodes CASAGQGSADTQYF.

A few counts support this clone. V is TRBV2 and J is TRBJ2-3; D tentatively reads TRBD1 or TRBD2 (6 bases each). The V and J ends lost 7 bases and 4 bases respectively, with 18 bases between them. Germline CDR1 reads SNHLY; CDR2 reads FYNNEI. The length of the CDR3 is 15 residues. DNA for the CDR3: TGTGCCAGCAAAGGGGGGACCCTTCCCGCAGATACGCAGTATTTT. This gives the protein CASKGGTLPADTQYF.

This chain connects TRBV28 to TRBJ1-6; D is ambiguous. V lost 3 bases, J lost 0 bases, and 9 bases lay in between. Germline V lookup: CDR1 MDHEN, CDR2 SYDVKM. This CDR3 is built from 16 residues. Here the CDR3 reads CASSLPDGSYNSPLHF. CDR3 nucleotide sequence: TGTGCCAGCAGTTTGCCTGACGGCTCCTATAATTCACCCCTCCACTTT.

This chain connects TRBV25-1 to TRBJ2-7, with 7 bases matching TRBD1. Germline V gives CDR1 MGHDK, CDR2 SYGVNS. The CDR3 length is 16 residues. The V and J ends lost 5 bases and 0 bases, in that order; junction bases with no gene match: 10. The CDR3 region has the DNA TGTGCCAGCAGTAATATAGGGACAGTCCGCTCCTACGAGCAGTACGTC. This translates into CASSNIGTVRSYEQYV.

This clone was counted once. CDR3 nucleotides: TGTGCCAGCAGCTTTTTACCCGGGACAGGGCAGAACATTCAGTACTTC. It codes for CASSFLPGTGQNIQYF. The chain couples TRBV11-2 to TRBJ2-4; 9 bases are a match to TRBD1. The junction had 10 bases not matched to a gene; V was cut back by 3 bases and J by 7 bases. Germline lookup yields CDR1 SGHAT and CDR2 FQNNGV. CDR3 length: 16 amino acids.

The chain combines TRBV6-5 with TRBJ2-2, with D possibly matching TRBD2 (5 bases). Trimming pared 2 bases from V and 0 bases from J, leaving 10 bases between. Per germline, CDR1 MNHEY and CDR2 SVGAGI. This CDR3 comprises 16 residues. CDR3 loop: CASSYGRDSNTGELFF. The CDR3 DNA is TGTGCCAGCAGTTACGGACGGGATTCGAACACCGGGGAGCTGTTTTTT.

This clone has only a few counts. The chain employs TRBV5-4 and TRBJ1-6; D gene ambiguous. Between the trimmed V and J ends, which lost 0 bases and 6 bases, there was a span of 19 bases. This CDR3 has 18 amino acids. CDR1 SGHNT and CDR2 YYREEE come from the germline V gene (reference sequence). CDR3 bases: TGTGCCAGCAGCTTGGTTCCAGGTCGTGCTATGGGTAATTCACCCCTCCACTTT. This encodes CASSLVPGRAMGNSPLHF.

This clone showed up just once. V usage is TRBV5-8 and J usage is TRBJ1-3; 7 bases map to TRBD1. The CDR3 is 17 residues long. Unmatched junction bases numbered 10, after V lost 2 bases and J lost 2 bases. From germline, CDR1 is SGHTS and CDR2 YDEGEE. The CDR3 region is CASSLQTKTGAGNTIYF. DNA of the CDR3: TGTGCCAGCAGCTTACAAACGAAAACAGGGGCTGGAAACACCATATATTTT. Full variable domain (outside the CDR3, taken from reference TRBV5-8 and TRBJ1-3): EAGVTQSPTHLIKTRGQQATLRCSPISGHTSVYWYQQALGLGLQFLLWYDEGEERNRGNFPPRFSGRQFPNYSSELNVNALELEDSALYLCASSLQTKTGAGNTIYFGEGSWLTVV.

This chain links TRBV7-2 with TRBJ2-3; D gene unclear. The V end was cut by 3 bases, the J end by 0 bases, with 7 bases between. Germline loops: CDR1 SGHTA, CDR2 FQGNSA. The CDR3 totals 14 residues. In nucleotides, the CDR3 is TGTGCCAGCAGCTTGCCCGGAAGCACAGATACGCAGTATTTT. Its translation: CASSLPGSTDTQYF.

The chain links TRBV6-6 to TRBJ2-4; the D gene is possibly TRBD2 (7 bases). CDR3 length equals 12 residues. Deletions cut 3 bases from V and 15 bases from J, with 15 bases between. CDR1 MNHNY and CDR2 SVGAGI come from the germline V gene (reference sequence). CDR3 nucleotide sequence: TGTGCCAGCAGTTATTCAGATGGGGGGGCGTACTTC. This translates into CASSYSDGGAYF.

The chain couples TRBV2 to TRBJ2-2, with TRBD2 matching over 7 bases. Trimming took 4 bases from V and 0 from J; bases not matched to a gene: 8. The CDR3 is made up of 17 amino acids. The germline V gene has CDR1 SNHLY and CDR2 FYNNEI. As DNA, the CDR3 is TGTGCCAGCAGTGCACGCGCTAGCGGAGCGAACACCGGGGAGCTGTTTTTT. Protein product: CASSARASGANTGELFF.

The V call is TRBV6-5, the J call TRBJ2-3, with no clear D. Germline V gene sequence: CDR1 MNHEY, CDR2 SVGAGI. There are 12 residues in the CDR3. Trimming pared 6 bases from V and 4 bases from J, leaving 8 bases between. The CDR3, as DNA: TGTGCCAGCAGCTCCACTTCAGATACGCAGTATTTT. Translating gives CASSSTSDTQYF.